This note documents a single T cell receptor (beta chain) sequence. Its antigen is not identified. TCRdb called the 5' RACE reads again in MiXCR, with one record for every CDR3 protein. The sample consists of 200,000 to 300,000 distinct CDR3 sequences, roughly 13% of them appearing once. These data originate in a study of identical twins. Findings of the study overall: Findings depended on cross-sectional statistics rather than tracking the same donors. Fewer insertions characterized abundant cord blood beta clonotypes, whereas memory repertoires showed none.

Deletions cut 0 bases from V and 1 base from J, with 11 bases between. Germline V lookup: CDR1 KGHSH, CDR2 LQKENI. This CDR3 is 16 amino acids long. These data also formed part of another study, on yellow fever vaccine responses in identical twins.

Sequenced input: memory (CD45RO+) T cells sorted from blood. This clonotype was sampled from a woman younger than 30 in good health. The chain combines TRBV18 with TRBJ2-3, with D uncertain. The CDR3 coding sequence is TGTGCCAGCTCACCACCGTCGAGGCTTGGCACAGATACGCAGTATTTT. Protein: CASSPPSRLGTDTQYF.